The 21 T cell receptor beta chains below all came from one sample that was sequenced in a study of cytomegalovirus exposure and HLA in healthy donors. Primers for the PCR totalled 60 Vbeta and 13 Jbeta. Using immunoSEQ multiplex PCR, the repertoire was profiled, and TCRdb retains in-frame clones only, with some absent. The table shows 150,000 to 200,000 clones, with 82% occurring only once. The sequenced sample consisted of PBMCs. These receptors all come from a girl under 18 in good health and CMV-seropositive.

The genes are TRBV7-2 and TRBJ2-7; the D is unclear. The CDR3 sequence is 14 residues long. From germline, CDR1 is SGHTA and CDR2 FQGNSA. Deletions cut 5 bases from V and 0 bases from J, with 11 bases between. The CDR3 DNA reads as TGTGCCAGCAGCCCGGTAGTGAGCTCCTACGAGCAGTACTTC. This sequence encodes CASSPVVSSYEQYF.

V and J are TRBV5-8 and TRBJ1-4; a weak D match, TRBD1 (6 bases). Germline CDR1 reads SGHTS; CDR2 reads YDEGEE. The CDR3 is made up of 13 amino acids. The germline V and J ends were trimmed by 4 bases and 7 bases, with 11 bases remaining between them. The chain's CDR3 is CASSPGRGEKLFF. CDR3 sequence (DNA): TGTGCCAGCAGCCCGGGCAGGGGTGAAAAACTGTTTTTT. The full variable domain, in which reference TRBV5-8 and TRBJ1-4 provide the parts outside the CDR3, is EAGVTQSPTHLIKTRGQQATLRCSPISGHTSVYWYQQALGLGLQFLLWYDEGEERNRGNFPPRFSGRQFPNYSSELNVNALELEDSALYLCASSPGRGEKLFFGSGTQLSVL.

The chain recombines TRBV6-5 with TRBJ1-2; D gene ambiguous. Looked up from germline, CDR1 is MNHEY and CDR2 is SVGAGI. The CDR3 covers 16 residues. With 0 bases removed from V and 3 bases from J, the gap between germline ends came to 14 bases. The CDR3 sequence is CASSYSSGGVHYGYTF. Here the CDR3 DNA reads TGTGCCAGCAGTTACTCAAGCGGCGGGGTGCACTATGGCTACACCTTC.

This clone was counted between two and nine times. The chain employs TRBV9 and TRBJ2-5; 8 positions agree with TRBD1. The V and J ends lost 0 bases and 2 bases, in that order; junction bases with no gene match: 3. The length of the CDR3 is 15 residues. Germline values: CDR1 SGDLS, CDR2 YYNGEE. The CDR3 here is CASSVGHRGQETQYF. CDR3 nucleotides: TGTGCCAGCAGCGTAGGTCACAGGGGGCAAGAGACCCAGTACTTC.

The chain is built from TRBV5-1 and TRBJ2-5, with D perhaps TRBD1 or TRBD2 (10 bases each). This CDR3 has 22 amino acids. V gave up 0 bases and J gave up 7 bases, with 37 bases separating them. Germline CDR1 SGHRS, CDR2 YFSETQ. CDR3 nucleotide sequence: TGCGCCAGCAGCTTGGTGGCCTGGGGACAGGGGCCTAGCGGGAGCTTAATTTGGACCCAGTACTTC. It encodes CASSLVAWGQGPSGSLIWTQYF.

This clone was seen a single time. This chain connects TRBV9 to TRBJ2-2, with D perhaps matching TRBD2 (6 bases). Trimming shortened V by 0 bases and J by 0 bases, and 9 bases separated the two germline ends. Germline CDR1 SGDLS, CDR2 YYNGEE. The CDR3 consists of 16 residues. CDR3 amino acids: CASSVVASANTGELFF. CDR3 DNA sequence: TGTGCCAGCAGCGTAGTGGCTAGCGCGAACACCGGGGAGCTGTTTTTT.

This chain uses TRBV27 with TRBJ2-7; TRBD2 matches at 7 bases. The CDR3 is 12 amino acids. CDR1 and CDR2 from the germline V gene are MNHEY and SMNVEV (reference sequence). Unmatched junction bases numbered 3, after V lost 3 bases and J lost 7 bases. The CDR3 reads CASSFQGGEQYF. The CDR3 region has the DNA TGTGCCAGCAGTTTTCAGGGAGGGGAGCAGTACTTC.

The chain carries TRBV2 and TRBJ1-5; D possibly corresponds to TRBD1 (5 bases). The V end was cut by 1 base, the J end by 11 bases, with 12 bases between. Germline CDR1 is SNHLY and CDR2 is FYNNEI. The CDR3 totals 13 residues. CDR3 in amino acids: CASSEGGGRAQHF. The CDR3 DNA follows: TGTGCCAGCAGTGAAGGCGGGGGTCGGGCCCAGCATTTT.

The chain uses TRBV6-1 and TRBJ2-3; D not certain. The CDR3 covers 15 residues. Germline V lookup: CDR1 MNHNS, CDR2 SASEGT. Trimming removed 4 bases at V and 0 bases at J, with 11 bases between. As DNA, the CDR3 is TGTGCCAGCAGTGCCATCATGACTAGCACAGATACGCAGTATTTT. Encoded protein: CASSAIMTSTDTQYF.

The chain's CDR3 is CASKTAGTGELFF. In DNA, the CDR3 is TGTGCCAGCAAGACGGCAGGAACCGGGGAGCTGTTTTTT. The chain recombines TRBV7-9 with TRBJ2-2; D is ambiguous. The germline gives CDR1 SEHNR, CDR2 FQNEAQ (reference sequence). The CDR3 runs to 13 residues. V was clipped by 7 bases and J by 5 bases, with 11 bases between them.

The chain is built from TRBV10-2 and TRBJ2-7; D is undetermined. Trimming removed 3 bases from V and 2 bases from J, with 2 bases in between. The germline V gene encodes CDR1 WSHSY and CDR2 SAAADI. The CDR3 is 11 amino acids. CDR3 nucleotides: TGCGCCAGCAGTGACACCTACGAGCAGTACTTC. It yields the protein CASSDTYEQYF.

Only one count was recorded for this clone. The chain couples TRBV18 to TRBJ1-3; the match to TRBD1 covers 11 bases. CDR3 length: 17 amino acids. V shed 0 bases and J 0 bases; nucleotides not matched to a gene: 1. Germline CDR1 KGHSH, CDR2 LQKENI. The CDR3 protein is CASSPPGTGGSGNTIYF. The CDR3 DNA reads as TGTGCCAGCTCACCACCCGGGACAGGGGGCTCTGGAAACACCATATATTTT.

The chain couples TRBV6-5 to TRBJ1-1, with D uncertain. Germline V gene data show CDR1 as MNHEY and CDR2 as SVGAGI. V was cut by 7 bases and J by 2 bases, with 14 bases left in between. CDR3 length equals 14 residues. CDR3 in DNA: TGTGCCAGCACCATGTCTCTAACCAACACTGAAGCTTTCTTT. It codes for CASTMSLTNTEAFF.

Written as DNA, the CDR3 is TGCAGTGCGGACTATTTGGATACGCAGTATTTT. Translating it yields CSADYLDTQYF. The chain combines TRBV20-1 with TRBJ2-3; D is perhaps TRBD2 (6 bases). This CDR3 is built from 11 residues. CDR1 is DFQATT, CDR2 SNEGSKA, per germline (reference sequence). Trimming cost V 6 bases and J 6 bases, with 10 bases left between them.

This clone was seen a single time. V gene TRBV7-6 combines with J gene TRBJ1-1; D not resolved. CDR1 and CDR2 (germline): SGHVS, FNYEAQ. Deletions cut 2 bases from V and 1 base from J, with 11 bases between. This CDR3 is 15 amino acids long. The CDR3 region is CASSLSPTGNTEAFF. The CDR3 DNA reads as TGTGCCAGCAGCTTATCCCCGACGGGGAACACTGAAGCTTTCTTT.

The chain links TRBV28 to TRBJ2-5, with TRBD1 identical over 8 bases. V dropped 2 bases and J dropped 1; count of bases not matched to a gene: 0. The germline V gene has CDR1 MDHEN and CDR2 SYDVKM. CDR3 length equals 14 residues. CDR3 amino acids: CASSLTGGQETQYF. The CDR3 nucleotides read TGTGCCAGCAGTTTAACAGGGGGCCAAGAGACCCAGTACTTC.

In its sample, this clone was seen once. The chain has TRBV28 and TRBJ2-1, with TRBD2 matching 9 bases. The J segment lost 10 bases and the V segment lost 5 bases, leaving 15 bases of the junction unmatched. CDR1 MDHEN and CDR2 SYDVKM come from the germline V gene. The CDR3 consists of 16 residues. CDR3: CASSPTGSGGLKEQFF. CDR3 sequence (DNA): TGTGCCAGCAGTCCCACGGGCAGCGGGGGGCTAAAAGAGCAGTTCTTC.

The rearrangement links TRBV6-1 to TRBJ1-6; D is unresolved. This CDR3 is built from 13 residues. Looked up from germline, CDR1 is MNHNS and CDR2 is SASEGT. Between the trimmed V and J ends, which lost 4 bases and 5 bases, there was a span of 6 bases. The CDR3 region has the DNA TGTGCCAGCAGTGCGGGTAATAATTCACCCCTCCACTTT. This sequence encodes CASSAGNNSPLHF.

This chain uses TRBV7-2 with TRBJ1-2; 9 nucleotides agree with TRBD1. This CDR3 spans 13 amino acids. CDR1 SGHTA and CDR2 FQGNSA come from the germline V gene. V lost 6 bases, J lost 8 bases, and 7 bases stayed unmatched. The CDR3 DNA reads TGTGCCAGCAGTTCCGGGACAGGGCGGGGCTACACCTTC. Its translation: CASSSGTGRGYTF.

V and J are TRBV6-6 and TRBJ1-2, with 8 bases matching TRBD1. The CDR3 contains 15 residues. V lost 8 bases and J lost 6; bases outside the gene matches: 14. Looked up from germline, CDR1 is MNHNY and CDR2 is SVGAGI (reference sequence). DNA of the CDR3: TGTGCCAGCGACAGGGGCCTTGCGGGGGGGGATGGCTACACCTTC. It is translated as CASDRGLAGGDGYTF.

The chain joins TRBV27 to TRBJ1-2, with D maybe TRBD1 (6 bases). The CDR3 sequence is 14 residues long. In germline, CDR1 is MNHEY, CDR2 SMNVEV (reference sequence). The V end was cut by 2 bases, the J end by 4 bases, with 11 bases between. The CDR3 region is CASSLGGASYGYTF. The CDR3, as DNA: TGTGCCAGCAGTTTAGGGGGCGCTTCCTATGGCTACACCTTC.